The 30 T cell receptor beta chains listed next were all sequenced from one sample in a study of cytotoxic CD8 clonotypes in ibrutinib-treated CLL. Assay used: immunoSEQ multiplex PCR; TCRdb lists only in-frame clones, some missing. The data show approximately 280,000 clones, roughly three quarters seen once. Sample: PBMCs, taken at disease progression, from a patient treated with ibrutinib. These receptors were obtained from a human donor with chronic lymphocytic leukemia.

This clone was detected a few times. The V call is TRBV27, the J call TRBJ2-7; maybe TRBD2 (6 bases). V was clipped by 5 bases and J by 4 bases, with 18 bases between them. The V gene's germline CDR1 is MNHEY and CDR2 SMNVEV (reference sequence). The CDR3 is made up of 15 amino acids. The CDR3 nucleotides read TGTGCCAGCAGTCTCTCCGGGACTGGGGTTTACGAGCAGTACTTC. The encoded protein is CASSLSGTGVYEQYF.

This chain connects TRBV28 to TRBJ1-2; D perhaps matches TRBD1 (5 bases). The CDR3 extends over 15 amino acids. V was clipped by 7 bases and J by 7 bases, with 22 bases between them. CDR1 is MDHEN, CDR2 SYDVKM, per germline. The CDR3 nucleotides are TGTGCCAGCACCCCTGCGCAGGGATTGTTCCGTGGCTACACCTTC. Its protein product is CASTPAQGLFRGYTF.

The CDR3 nucleotides read TGTGCCAGCAGCCCCTCCCCAGGTTATACGCAGTATTTT. Translated: CASSPSPGYTQYF. This chain joins TRBV11-2 and TRBJ2-3; D remains ambiguous. CDR1 and CDR2 (germline): SGHAT, FQNNGV. Trimming took off 5 bases at V and 7 bases at J, with 13 bases between the two ends. The CDR3 runs to 13 residues. Complete variable domain (other parts from reference TRBV11-2 and TRBJ2-3): EAGVAQSPRYKIIEKRQSVAFWCNPISGHATLYWYQQILGQGPKLLIQFQNNGVVDDSQLPKDRFSAERLKGVDSTLKIQPAKLEDSAVYLCASSPSPGYTQYFGPGTRLTVL.

The gene calls are TRBV10-3 and TRBJ1-3; 7 positions agree with TRBD1. V was pared by 6 bases and J by 0 bases, with 11 bases of the junction left unmatched. The length of the CDR3 is 17 residues. The germline V gene encodes CDR1 ENHRY and CDR2 SYGVKD. CDR3 region: CAIRTGQGDISGNTIYF. The CDR3 DNA follows: TGTGCCATCAGGACAGGGCAGGGGGATATCTCTGGAAACACCATATATTTT.

The V gene is TRBV15, the J gene TRBJ1-1; a weak D match, TRBD1 (5 bases). The length of the CDR3 is 14 residues. V lost 5 bases to trimming and J lost 6 bases, with 16 bases between them. Per the germline V gene, CDR1 is LNHNV and CDR2 is YYDKDF (reference sequence). CDR3 in DNA: TGTGCCACCAGCTACCAGGGCCTGCTGGCTGAAGCTTTCTTT. Protein product: CATSYQGLLAEAFF.

This clone was counted between two and nine times. This chain links TRBV7-2 with TRBJ1-3, with a tentative D call TRBD1 (6 bases). Trimming cost V 2 bases and J 2 bases, with 10 bases left between them. CDR1 and CDR2 (germline): SGHTA, FQGNSA. The CDR3 runs to 15 residues. The CDR3 loop is CASSLQGLPGNTIYF. As DNA, the CDR3 is TGTGCCAGCAGCTTACAGGGGCTTCCTGGAAACACCATATATTTT.

The chain is built from TRBV4-1 and TRBJ1-1, with 8 bases matching TRBD1. Looked up from germline, CDR1 is MGHRA and CDR2 is YSYEKL. Germline trimming cut 4 bases from V and 1 base from J; bases unmatched to any gene: 5. This CDR3 has 15 amino acids. The CDR3 spells CASSLRQGTNTEAFF. DNA for the CDR3: TGCGCCAGCAGCCTTCGACAGGGGACGAACACTGAAGCTTTCTTT.

This clone has a single count. This chain links TRBV6-5 with TRBJ1-2; TRBD1 agrees at 8 bases. Germline CDR1 MNHEY, CDR2 SVGAGI. This CDR3 region has 15 residues. With 1 base clipped from V and 4 bases from J, the junction kept 5 bases outside the gene matches. In nucleotides, the CDR3 is TGTGCCAGCAGTTACTGGACAGGGTTGGGCTATGGCTACACCTTC. This codes for CASSYWTGLGYGYTF.

V is TRBV5-1 and J is TRBJ2-7, with 8 bases that match TRBD2. The CDR3 runs 13 residues. With V trimmed by 4 bases and J by 4 bases, 4 bases remained unmatched. Looked up from germline, CDR1 is SGHRS and CDR2 is YFSETQ. CDR3 DNA: TGCGCCAGCAGCGACTCTAGCGGGTACGAGCAGTACTTC. It codes for CASSDSSGYEQYF.

The chain uses TRBV5-1 and TRBJ2-7; 7 nucleotides align to TRBD1. CDR3 size: 15 residues. Trimming cost V 5 bases and J 3 bases; bases outside gene matches: 11. Germline CDR1 SGHRS, CDR2 YFSETQ. CDR3 protein: CASSHPGQPSYEQYF. CDR3 sequence (DNA): TGCGCCAGCAGTCACCCGGGACAGCCTAGCTACGAGCAGTACTTC.

The chain joins TRBV27 to TRBJ2-5; D call uncertain. In germline, CDR1 is MNHEY, CDR2 SMNVEV (reference sequence). The CDR3 consists of 16 residues. The germline V and J ends were trimmed by 2 bases and 4 bases, with 17 bases remaining between them. CDR3 residues: CASSLHHPPASETQYF. The DNA for the CDR3 is TGTGCCAGCAGTTTACACCACCCACCGGCGTCAGAGACCCAGTACTTC.

This clone was detected only a few times. The genes are TRBV12-5 and TRBJ2-1; 9 bases line up with TRBD2. Looked up from germline, CDR1 is LGHNT and CDR2 is FRNRAP. The CDR3 sequence is 15 residues long. V shed 7 bases, J shed 5 bases, and the junction held 9 bases outside the gene matches. CDR3 bases: TGTGCTAGTGCTCCGAGCGGGAGGCAGGACAATGAGCAGTTCTTC. Protein: CASAPSGRQDNEQFF.

The chain links TRBV27 to TRBJ2-4; 7 bases are a match to TRBD2. V lost 2 bases to trimming and J lost 0 bases; unmatched junction nucleotides: 4. This CDR3 has 16 residues. Germline V gene sequence: CDR1 MNHEY, CDR2 SMNVEV (reference sequence). CDR3 amino acids: CASSLKGRVAKNIQYF. The DNA of the CDR3 is TGTGCCAGCAGTTTAAAAGGGAGGGTAGCCAAAAACATTCAGTACTTC.

The chain couples TRBV5-1 to TRBJ2-7; maybe TRBD1 (5 bases). Germline V gene lookup returns CDR1 SGHRS and CDR2 YFSETQ. With 4 bases removed from V and 1 base from J, the gap between germline ends came to 15 bases. The CDR3 has 15 residues. CDR3 residues: CASSTNPQGSYEQYF. The CDR3 region has the DNA TGCGCCAGCAGCACAAATCCTCAGGGATCCTACGAGCAGTACTTC.

The J gene is TRBJ2-1, the V gene TRBV12-5; 7 bases are shared with TRBD1. Per germline, CDR1 LGHNT and CDR2 FRNRAP. The ends lost 4 bases at V and 4 bases at J; junction bases unmatched: 1. This CDR3 has 13 amino acids. DNA of the CDR3: TGTGCTAGTGGTTGGGACAGATACAATGAGCAGTTCTTC. Translation: CASGWDRYNEQFF.

This chain joins TRBV9 and TRBJ1-1; D gene uncertain. Deletions cut 4 bases from V and 1 base from J, with 8 bases between. The CDR3 is 13 amino acids. Germline lookup yields CDR1 SGDLS and CDR2 YYNGEE. The CDR3, as DNA: TGTGCCAGCAGCCCGACAACGAACACTGAAGCTTTCTTT. Protein product: CASSPTTNTEAFF.

This chain links TRBV4-1 with TRBJ2-2, with 12 bases lining up with TRBD2. J was trimmed by 5 bases and V by 5 bases; bases with no gene match: 15. CDR3 length: 19 amino acids. Germline lookup yields CDR1 MGHRA and CDR2 YSYEKL. CDR3 sequence: CASSFRLAGAQGRTGELFF. The CDR3 DNA reads as TGCGCCAGCAGCTTCCGACTAGCGGGGGCGCAGGGAAGAACCGGGGAGCTGTTTTTT.

The CDR3 DNA sequence: TGTGCCACCTCCGGGGGGGGCACTAATGAAAAACTGTTTTTT. Encoded protein: CATSGGGTNEKLFF. The rearrangement uses TRBV15 and TRBJ1-4; maybe TRBD1 (6 bases). Germline loops: CDR1 LNHNV, CDR2 YYDKDF (reference sequence). CDR3 length: 14 amino acids. Between the trimmed V and J ends, which lost 8 bases and 2 bases, there was a span of 12 bases.

CDR3 amino acids: CSVEDPGLAGGPKALEQFF. CDR3 DNA: TGCAGCGTTGAAGATCCAGGGCTAGCGGGGGGGCCTAAGGCTTTGGAGCAGTTCTTC. The gene calls are TRBV29-1 and TRBJ2-1, with TRBD2 matching 12 bases. Germline trimming cut 0 bases from V and 10 bases from J; bases unmatched to any gene: 19. The CDR3 loop spans 19 amino acids. Germline values: CDR1 SQVTM, CDR2 ANQGSEA.

This chain connects TRBV5-4 to TRBJ1-2, with D hard to call. Deletions cut 4 bases from V and 5 bases from J, with 15 bases between. CDR1 is SGHNT and CDR2 is YYREEE in the germline V gene (reference sequence). There are 14 residues in the CDR3. Here the CDR3 DNA reads TGTGCCAGCAGCATCCCCGGGTTGGGGTATGGCTACACCTTC. Protein: CASSIPGLGYGYTF.

The chain employs TRBV7-9 and TRBJ2-3; tentatively, D is TRBD2 (6 bases). V was shortened by 11 bases and J by 6 bases, with 15 bases between the two germline ends. CDR3 length: 12 amino acids. Germline assignment: CDR1 SEHNR and CDR2 FQNEAQ (reference sequence). The CDR3 region is CAGSERGDTQYF. CDR3 coding DNA: TGTGCCGGATCGGAACGGGGGGATACGCAGTATTTT.

This chain links TRBV27 with TRBJ1-2, with D maybe TRBD1 (6 bases). The germline CDR1 and CDR2 sequences are MNHEY and SMNVEV (reference sequence). V was trimmed by 4 bases and J by 9 bases, leaving 12 bases between them. This CDR3 has 12 amino acids. The CDR3 sequence is CASSSSGVSYTF. The CDR3 DNA reads as TGTGCCAGCAGTTCCTCAGGGGTGAGCTACACCTTC.

The chain employs TRBV15 and TRBJ2-7; 8 bases agree with TRBD1. Per germline, CDR1 LNHNV and CDR2 YYDKDF (reference sequence). This CDR3 comprises 17 residues. J lost 3 bases, V lost 0 bases, and 10 bases had no gene match. The CDR3 region is CATSRDPPDRGGYEQYF. In nucleotides, the CDR3 is TGTGCCACCAGCAGAGATCCACCAGACAGGGGTGGCTACGAGCAGTACTTC.

The V and J genes are TRBV5-1 and TRBJ2-7; a weak D match, TRBD1 (6 bases). This CDR3 comprises 13 residues. Trimming took off 5 bases at V and 3 bases at J, with 12 bases between the two ends. In germline, CDR1 is SGHRS, CDR2 YFSETQ. The CDR3 sequence: CASRGTKIYEQYF. Written as DNA, the CDR3 is TGCGCCAGCAGAGGGACAAAGATCTACGAGCAGTACTTC.

The chain's CDR3 is CASSLGLAGFGEQFF. The CDR3, as DNA: TGTGCCAGCAGTTTGGGACTAGCGGGATTTGGGGAGCAGTTCTTC. The rearrangement joins TRBV6-5 to TRBJ2-1, with 13 nucleotides matching TRBD2. The CDR3 is made up of 15 amino acids. Germline CDR1 and CDR2: MNHEY and SVGAGI. Losses at the gene ends were 4 bases for V and 10 bases for J; bases not matched to a gene: 7.

This chain joins TRBV9 and TRBJ2-7; 9 bases agree with TRBD1. Per the germline V gene, CDR1 is SGDLS and CDR2 is YYNGEE. The CDR3 consists of 14 residues. After removal of 3 bases from V and 4 bases from J, the junction contained 5 bases not matched to a gene. CDR3 sequence (DNA): TGTGCCAGCAGCGCCGGGACAGGGTTTTACGAGCAGTACTTC. As protein: CASSAGTGFYEQYF. Together with reference TRBV9 and TRBJ2-7, the CDR3 gives the full variable domain: DSGVTQTPKHLITATGQRVTLRCSPRSGDLSVYWYQQSLDQGLQFLIQYYNGEERAKGNILERFSAQQFPDLHSELNLSSLELGDSALYFCASSAGTGFYEQYFGPGTRLTVT.

The J gene is TRBJ2-3, the V gene TRBV7-9; D uncertain. V dropped 0 bases and J dropped 7 bases, with 20 bases sitting between them. Germline V CDR1 and CDR2: SEHNR, FQNEAQ (reference sequence). The CDR3 extends over 17 amino acids. For the CDR3, the DNA is TGTGCCAGCAGCTTAGCCCGCCGCGTTGGAGAACGGTATACGCAGTATTTT. This sequence encodes CASSLARRVGERYTQYF.

The table lists this clone with a few counts. The rearrangement links TRBV19 to TRBJ2-7, with D tentatively TRBD1 (6 bases). Germline V gene data show CDR1 as LNHDA and CDR2 as SQIVND (reference sequence). This CDR3 spans 14 amino acids. The V end was cut by 6 bases, the J end by 3 bases, with 15 bases between. The CDR3 sequence is CASSVQGHNYEQYF. The CDR3 nucleotides read TGTGCCAGTAGCGTTCAGGGACACAACTACGAGCAGTACTTC.

This chain connects TRBV7-2 to TRBJ1-2; TRBD1 agrees at 7 bases. Germline V gene sequence: CDR1 SGHTA, CDR2 FQGNSA. The CDR3 length is 16 residues. J lost 4 bases, V lost 4 bases, and 12 bases had no gene match. CDR3 DNA sequence: TGTGCCAGCAGCTCTAAGGGGGGGACAGTATTCTATGGCTACACCTTC. Its protein product is CASSSKGGTVFYGYTF.

The CDR3 coding sequence is TGTGCCAGCAGTGACTCCCTGACTAGCTGGGGCGATGAGCAGTTCTTC. Its protein is CASSDSLTSWGDEQFF. The chain links TRBV6-4 to TRBJ2-1, with TRBD2 identical over 7 bases. There are 16 residues in the CDR3. Germline V gene lookup returns CDR1 MRHNA and CDR2 SNTAGT. V dropped 0 bases and J dropped 8; count of bases not matched to a gene: 10.